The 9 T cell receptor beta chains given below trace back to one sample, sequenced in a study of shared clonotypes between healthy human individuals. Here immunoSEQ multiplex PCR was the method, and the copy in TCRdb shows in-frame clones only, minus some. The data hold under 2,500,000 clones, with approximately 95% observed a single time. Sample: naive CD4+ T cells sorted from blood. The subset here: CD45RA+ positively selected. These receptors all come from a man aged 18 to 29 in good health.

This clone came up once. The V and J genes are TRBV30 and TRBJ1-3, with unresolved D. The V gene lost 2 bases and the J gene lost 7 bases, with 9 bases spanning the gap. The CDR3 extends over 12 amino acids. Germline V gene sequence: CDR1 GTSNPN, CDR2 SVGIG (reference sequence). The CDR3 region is CAWSPPSNTIYF. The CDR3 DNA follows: TGTGCCTGGAGTCCCCCTAGCAACACCATATATTTT.

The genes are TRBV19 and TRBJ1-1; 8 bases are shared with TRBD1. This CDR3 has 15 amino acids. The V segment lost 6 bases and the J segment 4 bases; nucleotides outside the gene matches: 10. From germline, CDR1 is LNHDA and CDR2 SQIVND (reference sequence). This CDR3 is CASRAQGAKGTEAFF. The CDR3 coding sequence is TGTGCCAGTAGGGCCCAGGGGGCAAAGGGCACTGAAGCTTTCTTT.

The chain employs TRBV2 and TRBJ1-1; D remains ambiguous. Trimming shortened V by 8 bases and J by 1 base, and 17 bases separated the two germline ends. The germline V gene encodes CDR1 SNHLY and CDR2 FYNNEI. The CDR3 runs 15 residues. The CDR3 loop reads CASLKGGGKNTEAFF. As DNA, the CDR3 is TGTGCCAGCTTAAAGGGCGGTGGCAAGAACACTGAAGCTTTCTTT.

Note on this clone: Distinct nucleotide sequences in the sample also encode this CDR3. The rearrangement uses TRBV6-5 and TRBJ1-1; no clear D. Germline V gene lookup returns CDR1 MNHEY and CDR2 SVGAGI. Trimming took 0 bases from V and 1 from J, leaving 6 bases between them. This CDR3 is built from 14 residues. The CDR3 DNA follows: TGTGCCAGCAGTTACTCGAATGGGAACACTGAAGCTTTCTTT. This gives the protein CASSYSNGNTEAFF.

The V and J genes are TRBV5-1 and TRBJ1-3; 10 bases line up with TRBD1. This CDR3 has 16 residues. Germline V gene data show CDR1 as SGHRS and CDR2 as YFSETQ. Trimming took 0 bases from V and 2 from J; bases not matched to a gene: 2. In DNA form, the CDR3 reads TGCGCCAGCAGCTTGGGACAGGGGGCGACTGGAAACACCATATATTTT. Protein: CASSLGQGATGNTIYF.

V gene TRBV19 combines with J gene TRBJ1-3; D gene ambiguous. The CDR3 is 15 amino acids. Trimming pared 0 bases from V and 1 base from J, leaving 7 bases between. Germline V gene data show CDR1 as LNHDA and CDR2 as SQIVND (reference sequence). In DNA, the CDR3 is TGTGCCAGTAGTATAGACCTCTTTTCTGGAAACACCATATATTTT. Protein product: CASSIDLFSGNTIYF.

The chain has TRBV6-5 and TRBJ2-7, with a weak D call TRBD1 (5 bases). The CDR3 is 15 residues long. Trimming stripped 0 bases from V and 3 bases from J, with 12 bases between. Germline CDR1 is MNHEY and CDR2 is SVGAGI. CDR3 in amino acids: CASSYSNAGIYEQYF. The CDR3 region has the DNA TGTGCCAGCAGTTACTCGAACGCAGGGATCTACGAGCAGTACTTC.

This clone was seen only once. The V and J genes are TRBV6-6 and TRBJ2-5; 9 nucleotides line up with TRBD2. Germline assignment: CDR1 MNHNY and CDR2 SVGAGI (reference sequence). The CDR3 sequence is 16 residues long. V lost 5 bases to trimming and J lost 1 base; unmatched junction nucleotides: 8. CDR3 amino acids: CASSTPWREGQETQYF. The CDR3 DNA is TGTGCCAGCAGTACCCCCTGGCGGGAGGGCCAAGAGACCCAGTACTTC.

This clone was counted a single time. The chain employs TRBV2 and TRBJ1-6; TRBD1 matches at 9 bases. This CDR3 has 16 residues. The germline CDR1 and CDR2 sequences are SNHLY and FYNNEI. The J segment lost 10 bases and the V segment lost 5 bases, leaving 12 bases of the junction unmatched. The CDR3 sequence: CASSPGGGQGLSPLHF. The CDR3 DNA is TGTGCCAGCAGTCCGGGGGGGGGACAGGGTCTGTCACCCCTCCACTTT.